The rows below give T cell receptor beta chains drawn from one sample of a study of shared clonotypes between healthy human individuals. Assay used: immunoSEQ multiplex PCR; TCRdb lists only in-frame clones, some missing. This sample has some 2 million clones, with about 95% found just once. The sequenced sample consisted of naive CD8+ T cells sorted from blood. The receptors come from a man between 18 and 29 years old in good health. CDR3s include the opening cysteine and the closing phenylalanine or tryptophan. Each record gives: J gene, V gene, clone size, D gene, CDR3 DNA, CDR3 protein. D genes are given only for firm matches. Only part of the rows carry a size: once, few, many, or a class if the clone is expanded.

>TRBJ2-7|TRBV6-1|NA|TRBD1
TGTGCCAGCAGTGAAGGGTTGGGACAGGGATACTACGAGCAGTACTTC
CASSEGLGQGYYEQYF
>TRBJ2-1|TRBV13|NA|NA
TGTGCCAGCAGCTTAGTAGTCGGCCAATTCGAGCAGTTCTTC
CASSLVVGQFEQFF
>TRBJ1-2|TRBV28|NA|NA
TGTGCCAGCAGTTTATCTTTTGGGACGGGCTATGGCTACACCTTC
CASSLSFGTGYGYTF
>TRBJ2-7|TRBV6-5|NA|TRBD1
TGTGCCAGCAGTTACTCGATGGGACAGGGGGCATACGAGCAGTACTTC
CASSYSMGQGAYEQYF
>TRBJ2-2|TRBV5-6|NA|TRBD2
TGTGCCAGCAGCTTAAGCGGGGGACGGGACGGGGAGCTGTTTTTT
CASSLSGGRDGELFF
>TRBJ1-1|TRBV18|once|NA
TGTGCCAGCTCACCATACCGGACAGACAGCACTGAAGCTTTCTTT
CASSPYRTDSTEAFF
>TRBJ2-7|TRBV5-4|NA|NA
TGTGCCAGCAGCGAGTCGGGACCAAAGGGCGAGCAGTACTTC
CASSESGPKGEQYF
>TRBJ2-5|TRBV10-2|NA|NA
TGCGCCAGCAGTGATTATCAGGGTCTAGAGACCCAGTACTTC
CASSDYQGLETQYF
>TRBJ2-1|TRBV5-4|NA|NA
TGTGCCAGCAGCTTGTCCGTCTGGAATGAGCAGTTCTTC
CASSLSVWNEQFF
>TRBJ2-7|TRBV28|NA|NA
TGTGCCAGCAGTTTCCCCCTGGACGGAATATACGAGCAGTACTTC
CASSFPLDGIYEQYF
>TRBJ1-4|TRBV5-1|NA|TRBD1
TGCGCCAGCAGCGTAGGACAGGGGGTCTACGAAAAACTGTTTTTT
CASSVGQGVYEKLFF
>TRBJ2-7|TRBV7-8|NA|NA
TGTGCCAGCAGCTTCGGCAGGGGATTCGAGCAGTACTTC
CASSFGRGFEQYF
>TRBJ2-7|TRBV2|NA|TRBD2
TGTGCCAGCAGCCATGAACTAGCGGGGCCTGGCTCCTACGAGCAGTACTTC
CASSHELAGPGSYEQYF
>TRBJ1-1|TRBV25-1|NA|TRBD1
TGTGCCAGCAGTGGAGGTGGCGACAGGGGTAAAGGGCCAACTGAAGCTTTCTTT
CASSGGGDRGKGPTEAFF
>TRBJ2-1|TRBV6-1|NA|TRBD2
TGTGCCAGCACCCAACTAGCGGGGGGAACAATTGAGCAGTTCTTC
CASTQLAGGTIEQFF
>TRBJ1-5|TRBV5-4|NA|NA
TGTGCCAGCAGCGGCGACGGTAACAATCAGCCCCAGCATTTT
CASSGDGNNQPQHF
>TRBJ2-1|TRBV2|NA|TRBD2
TGTGCCAGCAGCGAATTAGCGGGGGGGGACAATGAGCAGTTCTTC
CASSELAGGDNEQFF
>TRBJ2-7|TRBV6-6|NA|NA
TGTGCCAGCAGTTACGGGGCAACCCAGCAGTACTTC
CASSYGATQQYF
>TRBJ1-3|TRBV5-4|NA|TRBD1
TGTGCCAGCAGCGACGACAGGGGAGCTGTTGGAAACACCATATATTTT
CASSDDRGAVGNTIYF
>TRBJ2-1|TRBV7-9|NA|TRBD2
TGTGCCAGCAGCCCAAATACCGGGACTAGCGGGGGAAACGGGGAGCAGTTCTTC
CASSPNTGTSGGNGEQFF
>TRBJ2-1|TRBV4-3|NA|TRBD1
TGCGCCAGCAGCCAAGATTTGGACAGGAGAGCTGAGCAGTTCTTC
CASSQDLDRRAEQFF